What follows describes a single TCR beta chain. This sample stems from a study of shared T cell receptors in the human thymus. Repertoires were generated with immunoSEQ multiplex PCR, while TCRdb's copy carries only in-frame clones and drops some. This table has hundreds of thousands of clones, about 95% appearing once. Trimming removed 2 bases from V and 1 base from J, with 15 bases in between. CDR3 length equals 16 residues. Germline CDR1 and CDR2: MNHEY and SVGAGI. Sequencing input: thymocytes. This chain connects TRBV6-5 to TRBJ2-7, with D possibly being TRBD2 (6 bases). This TCR was recovered from a human donor. The CDR3: CASSYGPGRFSYEQYF. For the CDR3, the DNA is TGTGCCAGCAGTTACGGACCAGGGAGGTTTTCCTACGAGCAGTACTTC.